The sequence of this TCR beta chain was determined in a study of T cell clonotyping in hematopoietic cell transplantation. Samples: about 28 days before transplant, then days 30, 100 and 180 after. TCRdb's table, derived via immunoSEQ multiplex PCR, lists solely in-frame clones and lacks some. The sample gives more than 11,000 clones, around 97% of which show up once; less than 5% is in the top ten. Notes on this clone: Its antigen is not known.

Germline V gives CDR1 MGHRA, CDR2 YSYEKL. This CDR3 region has 17 residues. The V gene lost 4 bases and the J gene lost 1 base, with 19 bases spanning the gap. Study outcomes and limitations: Recipient TCR diversity dropped after transplant; expanded clonotypes rose from day 30 to 180.

The TCR was taken from a female patient aged 50-59 years who had an allogeneic stem cell transplant from an unrelated donor, so T cells may come from the graft donor. Some clones in this sample may be carry-over from other donors' samples. The sequencing here drew on peripheral blood mononuclear cells, taken 30 days after allogeneic stem cell transplant. This rearrangement joins TRBV4-1 to TRBJ1-2, with unresolved D. For the CDR3, the DNA is TGCGCCAGCAGCCGGGTGGATCTGGTAGGGAGTAACTATGGCTACACCTTC. This sequence encodes CASSRVDLVGSNYGYTF.